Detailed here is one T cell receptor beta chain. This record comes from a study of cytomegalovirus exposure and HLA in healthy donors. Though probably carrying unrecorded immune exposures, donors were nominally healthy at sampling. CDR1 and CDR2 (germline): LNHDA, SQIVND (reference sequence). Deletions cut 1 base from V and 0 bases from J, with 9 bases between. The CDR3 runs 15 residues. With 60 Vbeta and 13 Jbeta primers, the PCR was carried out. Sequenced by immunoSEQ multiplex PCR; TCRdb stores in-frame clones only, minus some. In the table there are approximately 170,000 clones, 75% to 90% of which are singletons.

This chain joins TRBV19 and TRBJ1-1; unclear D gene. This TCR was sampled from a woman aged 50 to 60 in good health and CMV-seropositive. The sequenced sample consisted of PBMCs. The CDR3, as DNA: TGTGCCAGTAGTATAGGAACAACCATGAACACTGAAGCTTTCTTT. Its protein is CASSIGTTMNTEAFF.